Listed below are T cell receptor beta chains from one sample, sequenced in a study of blood T cells in healthy people across ages. TCRdb itself ran the 5' RACE reads through MiXCR, one entry per CDR3 protein. Among around 500,000 distinct CDR3 sequences listed, around 48% were seen once. The sample taken for sequencing was blood. Source of these receptors: a man older than 75 in good health. CDR3s include the opening cysteine and the closing phenylalanine or tryptophan. D genes are given only for firm matches. The size entry is marked missing in some rows and otherwise reads once, few, many or a size class.

TRBJ1-6 - - TRBV7-3 TGTGCCAGCAGCTTAACGGCCGGGGGCGGCTCACCCCTCCACTTT CASSLTAGGGSPLHF
TRBJ1-2 - - TRBV20-1 TGCAGTGCAATAAAAGAACAGGGACTTTATGGCTACACCTTC CSAIKEQGLYGYTF
TRBJ2-7 - few TRBV20-1 TGCAGTGCTAGTCGGGTCTTAGGGGAGCAGTACTTC CSASRVLGEQYF
TRBJ2-7 TRBD2 many TRBV6-6 TGTGCCAGCAGCAGACTGGGGGTTAGCGGGGGACGGCTCGAGCAGTACTTC CASSRLGVSGGRLEQYF
TRBJ2-7 TRBD2 - TRBV15 TGTGCCACCAGCATTCGTCCGGGACTAGCGGGCCGCCGCTCCTACGAGCAGTACTTC CATSIRPGLAGRRSYEQYF
TRBJ2-7 TRBD2 few TRBV20-1 TGCAGTGCCCCGAAGGGCGGGACTAGCGGCGAGCAGTACTTC CSAPKGGTSGEQYF
TRBJ2-7 - - TRBV20-1 TGCAGTGCCACCGACAGAAAATCCACCTACGAGCAGTACTTC CSATDRKSTYEQYF
TRBJ2-5 - many TRBV20-1 TGCAGTGCCCCTTCATCATCGGCGAGAAATTTCCAAGAGACCCAGTACTTC CSAPSSSARNFQETQYF
TRBJ2-7 TRBD2 few TRBV6-6 TGTGCCAGCAGTCCTAGCGGGGGCCCAGAACATCGCTACGAGCAGTACTTC CASSPSGGPEHRYEQYF
TRBJ1-5 - - TRBV27 TGTGCCACCGGGACCCCTGGGGGCTATAGCAATCAGCCCCAGCATTTT CATGTPGGYSNQPQHF
TRBJ2-5 TRBD1 few TRBV20-1 TGCAGTGCTTACAGGGGCAGGGAGACCCAGTACTTC CSAYRGRETQYF
TRBJ2-1 TRBD1 once TRBV4-2 TGTGCCAGCAGCCAAGTTTTGACAGGGGTTGGCAATGAGCAGTTCTTC CASSQVLTGVGNEQFF
TRBJ1-1 TRBD1 - TRBV27 TGTGCCAGCAGTTCATACGACAGGGGGAACACTGAAGCTTTCTTT CASSSYDRGNTEAFF
TRBJ1-2 TRBD1 - TRBV25-1 TGTGCCAGCAGTGGGACAGGGATCGGCTACACCTTC CASSGTGIGYTF
TRBJ2-3 - - TRBV27 TGTGCCAGCAAGGTGGCAGGAATCACAGATACGCAGTATTTT CASKVAGITDTQYF
TRBJ1-1 - - TRBV30 TGTGCCTGGATCGCCAGGTCTCTCACTGAAGCTTTCTTT CAWIARSLTEAFF